Included here is one T cell receptor beta chain sequence, with context. Its antigen remains unidentified. The data are from a study of T cell responses to AZD1222 COVID-19 vaccine. Per germline, CDR1 WSHSY and CDR2 SAAADI. V was cut by 1 base and J by 8 bases, with 17 bases left in between. The CDR3 runs to 15 residues. Some clones are missing from TCRdb's copy, which holds only in-frame ones; the method was immunoSEQ multiplex PCR. The sample has 120,000 to 150,000 clones, around nine tenths seen once. Findings and caveats of the study: Seropositivity was recorded at baseline in only 6 or 7 AZD1222 recipients. Spike-wide vaccine-associated CD4 TCRs dominated at 160-218 and 743-854. Spike-specific TCR breadth and depth both grew after two AZD1222 doses. The study sampled repertoires only after the peak T cell response.

This TCR came from an adult in good health. This sample comprised peripheral blood, obtained on day 0 of MenACWY control vaccination. The chain couples TRBV10-2 to TRBJ1-2; D is unresolved. The CDR3 sequence is CASSELKNLIGGYTF. The CDR3, as DNA: TGCGCCAGCAGTGAGTTAAAGAACCTCATAGGGGGCTACACCTTC.